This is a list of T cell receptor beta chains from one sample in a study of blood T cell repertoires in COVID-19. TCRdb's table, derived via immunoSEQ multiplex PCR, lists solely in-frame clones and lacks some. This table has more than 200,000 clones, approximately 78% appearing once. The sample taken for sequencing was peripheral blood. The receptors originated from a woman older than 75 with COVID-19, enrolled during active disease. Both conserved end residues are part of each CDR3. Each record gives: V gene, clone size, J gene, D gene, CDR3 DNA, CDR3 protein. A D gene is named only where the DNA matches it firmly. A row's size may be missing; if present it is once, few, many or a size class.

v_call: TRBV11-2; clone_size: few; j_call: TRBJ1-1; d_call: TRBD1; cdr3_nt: TGTGCCAGCAGCTCCCGAGACAGGGGTCGGTTCTTT; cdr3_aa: CASSSRDRGRFF
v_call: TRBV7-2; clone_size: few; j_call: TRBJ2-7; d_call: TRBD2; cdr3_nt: TGTGCCAGCAGCTTCCCCGGGACTAGCGGCTACGAGCAGTACTTC; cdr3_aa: CASSFPGTSGYEQYF
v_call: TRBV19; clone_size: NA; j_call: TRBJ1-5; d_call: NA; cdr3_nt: TGTGCCAGTAGTAGCACCGGGACATTTAATCAGCCCCAGCATTTT; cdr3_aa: CASSSTGTFNQPQHF
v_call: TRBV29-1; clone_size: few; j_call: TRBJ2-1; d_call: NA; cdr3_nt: TGCAGCGTTGAGGGTGGGAGCGAGCAGTTCTTC; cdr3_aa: CSVEGGSEQFF
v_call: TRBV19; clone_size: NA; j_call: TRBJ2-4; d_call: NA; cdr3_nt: TGTGCCAGTAGTATAGACGCAGGGTTGATCAAAAACATTCAGTACTTC; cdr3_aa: CASSIDAGLIKNIQYF
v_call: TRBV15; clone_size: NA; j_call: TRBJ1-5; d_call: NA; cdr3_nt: TGTGCCACCAGCAGAGAGGGGGGAGGCCAGCCCCAGCATTTT; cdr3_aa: CATSREGGGQPQHF
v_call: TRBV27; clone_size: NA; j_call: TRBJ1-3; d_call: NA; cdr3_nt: TGTGCCAGCAGCCCGTACTCTGGAAACACCATATATTTT; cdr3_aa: CASSPYSGNTIYF
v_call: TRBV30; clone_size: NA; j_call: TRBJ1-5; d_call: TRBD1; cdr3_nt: TGTGCCTGGAGTGTACGGGGGACAGGCAATCAGCCCCAGCATTTT; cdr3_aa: CAWSVRGTGNQPQHF
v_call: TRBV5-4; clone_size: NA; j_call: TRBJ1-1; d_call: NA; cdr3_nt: TGTGCCAGCAGCTTTGGGGCGGCCGAGACTGAAGCTTTCTTT; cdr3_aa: CASSFGAAETEAFF
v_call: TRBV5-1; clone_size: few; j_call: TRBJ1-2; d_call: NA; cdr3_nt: TGCGCCAGCAGCACCAGCGGTAACTATGGCTACACCTTC; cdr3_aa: CASSTSGNYGYTF
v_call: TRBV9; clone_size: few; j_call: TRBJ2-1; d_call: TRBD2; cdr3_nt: TGTGCCAGCAGCGCCGGAATCACTAGCGATGAGCAGTTCTTC; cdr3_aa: CASSAGITSDEQFF
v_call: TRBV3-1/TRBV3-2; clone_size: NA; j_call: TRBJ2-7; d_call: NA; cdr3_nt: TGTGCCAGCAGCCAAGGAGGGTACGAGCAGTACTTC; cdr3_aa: CASSQGGYEQYF
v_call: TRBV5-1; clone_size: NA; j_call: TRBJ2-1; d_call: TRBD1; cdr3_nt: TGCGCCAGCAGCCCCCTAGACAGGGGGCGGAATGAGCAGTTCTTC; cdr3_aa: CASSPLDRGRNEQFF
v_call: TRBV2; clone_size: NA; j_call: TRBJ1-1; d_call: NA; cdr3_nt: TGTGCCAGCACCGACACATTAAACACTGAAGCTTTCTTT; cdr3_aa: CASTDTLNTEAFF
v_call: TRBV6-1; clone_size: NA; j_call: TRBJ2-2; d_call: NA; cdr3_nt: TGTGCCAGCAGTGAATCGGCAGGGCGGCTCACCGGGGAGCTGTTTTTT; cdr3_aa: CASSESAGRLTGELFF
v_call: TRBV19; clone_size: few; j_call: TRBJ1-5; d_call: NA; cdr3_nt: TGTGCCAGTAGTAAACAGGGCCGGTCGGTCGGACAGCCCCAGCATTTT; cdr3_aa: CASSKQGRSVGQPQHF
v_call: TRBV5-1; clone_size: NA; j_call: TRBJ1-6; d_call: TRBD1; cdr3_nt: TGCGCCAGCAGCTTGCAGGGGGAGGATTCACCCCTCCACTTT; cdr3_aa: CASSLQGEDSPLHF
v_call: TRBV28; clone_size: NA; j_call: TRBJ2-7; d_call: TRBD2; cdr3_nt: TGTGCCAGCACGGGATCGAAGCGGGAGAACGAGCAGTACTTC; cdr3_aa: CASTGSKRENEQYF
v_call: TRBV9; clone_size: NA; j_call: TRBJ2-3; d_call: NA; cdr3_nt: TGTGCCAGCAGCGCGAGGAGGGAGCAGGATACGCAGTATTTT; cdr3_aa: CASSARREQDTQYF
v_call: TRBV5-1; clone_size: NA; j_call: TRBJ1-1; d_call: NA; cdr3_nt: TGCGCCAGCAGCTCTGGGGAGGGAGGAGCTTTCTTT; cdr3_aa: CASSSGEGGAFF
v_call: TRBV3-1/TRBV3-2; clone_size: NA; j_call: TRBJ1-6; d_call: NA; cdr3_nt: TGTGCCAGCAGCCGGGGAGGGCGGGATTCACCCCTCCACTTT; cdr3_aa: CASSRGGRDSPLHF
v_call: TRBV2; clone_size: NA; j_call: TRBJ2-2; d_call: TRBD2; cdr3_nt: TGTGCCAGCAGTGCGGCGGGGGGCGGGACCGGGGAGCTGTTTTTT; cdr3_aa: CASSAAGGGTGELFF
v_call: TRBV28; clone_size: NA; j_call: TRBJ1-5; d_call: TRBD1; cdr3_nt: TGTGCCAGCAGAACGCTACAGGGGGCGGTTGGCAATCAGCCCCAGCATTTT; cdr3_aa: CASRTLQGAVGNQPQHF
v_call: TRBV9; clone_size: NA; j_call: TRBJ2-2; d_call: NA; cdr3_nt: TGTGCCAGCAGCTTCCGAGGGTGGAACACCGGGGAGCTGTTTTTT; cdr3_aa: CASSFRGWNTGELFF
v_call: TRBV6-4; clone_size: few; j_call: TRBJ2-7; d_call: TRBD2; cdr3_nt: TGTGCCAGCACCTGGCGGGAGACGTACGAGCAGTACTTC; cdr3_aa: CASTWRETYEQYF
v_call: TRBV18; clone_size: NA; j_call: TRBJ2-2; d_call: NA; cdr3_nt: TGTGCCAGCTCACCTCGCAGAGCGGCAGTCGTTGTCAACACCGGGGAGCTGTTTTTT; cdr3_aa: CASSPRRAAVVVNTGELFF
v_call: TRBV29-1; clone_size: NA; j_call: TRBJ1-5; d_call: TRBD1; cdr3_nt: TGCAGCGTTGGGGCAGGGGGCTTAGGCAATCAGCCCCAGCATTTT; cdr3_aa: CSVGAGGLGNQPQHF
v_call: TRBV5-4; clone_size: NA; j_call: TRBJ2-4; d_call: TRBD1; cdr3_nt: TGTGCCAGCAGCTTGGTGGACAGGGCTGGCATTCAGTACTTC; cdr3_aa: CASSLVDRAGIQYF
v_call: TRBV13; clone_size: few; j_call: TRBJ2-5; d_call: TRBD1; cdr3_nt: TGTGCCAGCAGCGCGAGGACAGGGGACGGAGAGACCCAGTACTTC; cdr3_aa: CASSARTGDGETQYF
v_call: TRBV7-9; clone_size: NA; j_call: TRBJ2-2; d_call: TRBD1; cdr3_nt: TGTGCCAGCAGCGTAGTGACAGGGCCCACCGGGGAGCTGTTTTTT; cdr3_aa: CASSVVTGPTGELFF
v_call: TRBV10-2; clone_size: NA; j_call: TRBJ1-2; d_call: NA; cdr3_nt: TGCGCCAGCGCTCATAGAACGGACTATGGCTACACCTTC; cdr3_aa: CASAHRTDYGYTF
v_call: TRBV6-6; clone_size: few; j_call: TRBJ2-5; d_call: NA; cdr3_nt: TGTGCCAGCAGTTACGGACAGACCCAAGAGACCCAGTACTTC; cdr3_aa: CASSYGQTQETQYF
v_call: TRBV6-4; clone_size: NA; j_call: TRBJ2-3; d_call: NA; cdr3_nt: TGTGCCAGCAGTGCAGGGGGGCGCACAGATACGCAGTATTTT; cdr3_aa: CASSAGGRTDTQYF
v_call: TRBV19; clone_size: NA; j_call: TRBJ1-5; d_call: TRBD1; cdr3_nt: TGTGCCAGTAGTATTGGAGGGACAGCTGATCAGCCCCAGCATTTT; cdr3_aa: CASSIGGTADQPQHF